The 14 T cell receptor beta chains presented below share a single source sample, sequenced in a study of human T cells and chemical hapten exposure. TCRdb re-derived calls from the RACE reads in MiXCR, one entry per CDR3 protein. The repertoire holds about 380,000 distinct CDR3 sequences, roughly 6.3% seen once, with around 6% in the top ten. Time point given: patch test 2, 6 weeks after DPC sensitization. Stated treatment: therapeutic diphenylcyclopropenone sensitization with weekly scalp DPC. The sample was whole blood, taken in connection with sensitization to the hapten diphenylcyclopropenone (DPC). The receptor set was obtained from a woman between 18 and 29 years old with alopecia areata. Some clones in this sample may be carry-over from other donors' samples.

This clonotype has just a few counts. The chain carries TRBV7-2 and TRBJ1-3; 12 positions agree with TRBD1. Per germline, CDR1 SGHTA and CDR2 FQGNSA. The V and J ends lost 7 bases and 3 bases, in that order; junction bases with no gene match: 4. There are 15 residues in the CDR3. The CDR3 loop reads CASKGTGGLGNTIYF. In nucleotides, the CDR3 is TGTGCCAGCAAAGGGACAGGGGGCCTTGGAAACACCATATATTTT.

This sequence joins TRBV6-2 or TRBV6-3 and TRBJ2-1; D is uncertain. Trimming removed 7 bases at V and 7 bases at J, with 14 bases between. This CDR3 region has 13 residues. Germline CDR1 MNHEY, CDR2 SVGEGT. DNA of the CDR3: TGTGCCAGCAACCCCGACGTGGGGAATGAGCAGTTCTTC. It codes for CASNPDVGNEQFF.

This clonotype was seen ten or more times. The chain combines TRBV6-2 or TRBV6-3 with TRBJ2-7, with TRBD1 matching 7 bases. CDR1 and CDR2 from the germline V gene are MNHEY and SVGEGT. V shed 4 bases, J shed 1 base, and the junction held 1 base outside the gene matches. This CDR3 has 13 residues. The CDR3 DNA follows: TGTGCCAGCAGTTCACAGGGGTCCTACGAGCAGTACTTC. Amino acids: CASSSQGSYEQYF.

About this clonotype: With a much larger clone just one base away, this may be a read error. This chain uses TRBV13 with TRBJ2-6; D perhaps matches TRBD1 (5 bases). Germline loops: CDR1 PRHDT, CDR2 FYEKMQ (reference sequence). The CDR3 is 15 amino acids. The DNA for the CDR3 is TGTGTCAGCAGCCCAGGGCCGTCTGGGGCCAACGTCCTGACTTTC. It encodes CVSSPGPSGANVLTF.

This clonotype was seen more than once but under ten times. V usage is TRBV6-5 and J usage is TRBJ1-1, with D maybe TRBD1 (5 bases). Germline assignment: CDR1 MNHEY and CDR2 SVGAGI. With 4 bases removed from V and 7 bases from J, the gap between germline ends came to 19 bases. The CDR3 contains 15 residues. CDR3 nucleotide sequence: TGTGCCAGCAGTTCGCCTCCGACGGGTCAGGGTGAAGCTTTCTTT. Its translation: CASSSPPTGQGEAFF.

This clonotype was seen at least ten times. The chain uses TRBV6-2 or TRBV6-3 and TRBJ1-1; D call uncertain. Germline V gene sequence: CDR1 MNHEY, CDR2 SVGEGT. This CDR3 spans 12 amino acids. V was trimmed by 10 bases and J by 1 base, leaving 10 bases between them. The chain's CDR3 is CATGIGNTEAFF. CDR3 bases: TGTGCCACCGGCATAGGGAACACTGAAGCTTTCTTT.

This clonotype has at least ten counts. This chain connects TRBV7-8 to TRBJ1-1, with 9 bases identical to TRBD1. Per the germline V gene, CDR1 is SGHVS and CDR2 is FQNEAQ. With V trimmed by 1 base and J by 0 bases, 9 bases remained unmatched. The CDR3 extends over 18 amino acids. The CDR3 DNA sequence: TGTGCCAGCAGCTTAGTCCAATGGGACAGGGAGATGAACACTGAAGCTTTCTTT. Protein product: CASSLVQWDREMNTEAFF.

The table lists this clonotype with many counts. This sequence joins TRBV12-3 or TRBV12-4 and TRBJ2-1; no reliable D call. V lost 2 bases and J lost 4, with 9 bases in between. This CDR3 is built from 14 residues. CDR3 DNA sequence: TGTGCCAGCAGTTTAATGGGCCGATACAATGAGCAGTTCTTC. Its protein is CASSLMGRYNEQFF.

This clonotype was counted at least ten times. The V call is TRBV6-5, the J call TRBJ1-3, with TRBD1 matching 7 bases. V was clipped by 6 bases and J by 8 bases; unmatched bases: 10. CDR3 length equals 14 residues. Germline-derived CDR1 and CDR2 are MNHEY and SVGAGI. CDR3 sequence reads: CASSPPEGADTIYF. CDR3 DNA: TGTGCCAGCAGCCCGCCCGAGGGGGCAGACACCATATATTTT.

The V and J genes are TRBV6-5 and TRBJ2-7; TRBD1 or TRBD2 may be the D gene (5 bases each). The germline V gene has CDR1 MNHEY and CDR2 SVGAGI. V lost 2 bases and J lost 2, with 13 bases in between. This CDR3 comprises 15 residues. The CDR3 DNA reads TGTGCCAGCAGTTACGGGCAGGGAGCTACCTACGAGCAGTACTTC. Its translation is CASSYGQGATYEQYF.

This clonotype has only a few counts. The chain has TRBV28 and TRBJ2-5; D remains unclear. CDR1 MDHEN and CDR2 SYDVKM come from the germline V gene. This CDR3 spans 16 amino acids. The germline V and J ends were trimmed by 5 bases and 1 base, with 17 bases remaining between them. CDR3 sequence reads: CASSTWGGVPQETQYF. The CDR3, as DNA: TGTGCCAGCAGTACCTGGGGTGGGGTCCCCCAAGAGACCCAGTACTTC.

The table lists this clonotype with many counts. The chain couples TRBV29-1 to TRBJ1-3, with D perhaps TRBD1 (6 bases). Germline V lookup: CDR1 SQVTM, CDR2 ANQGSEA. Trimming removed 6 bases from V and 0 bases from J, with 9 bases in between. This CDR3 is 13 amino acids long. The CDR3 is CSVGQISGNTIYF. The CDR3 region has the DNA TGCAGCGTCGGACAGATCTCTGGAAACACCATATATTTT. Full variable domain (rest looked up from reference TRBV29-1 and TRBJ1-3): SAVISQKPSRDICQRGTSLTIQCQVDSQVTMMFWYRQQPGQSLTLIATANQGSEATYESGFVIDKFPISRPNLTFSTLTVSNMSPEDSSIYLCSVGQISGNTIYFGEGSWLTVV.

The CDR3 sequence: CASSPRLRYKSSGANVLTF. CDR3 bases: TGTGCCAGCTCACCAAGACTTCGTTACAAAAGCTCTGGGGCCAACGTCCTGACTTTC. The rearrangement uses TRBV18 and TRBJ2-6; unclear D gene. Germline V CDR1 and CDR2: KGHSH, LQKENI. V was trimmed by 2 bases and J by 0 bases, leaving 17 bases between them. The CDR3 is 19 amino acids.

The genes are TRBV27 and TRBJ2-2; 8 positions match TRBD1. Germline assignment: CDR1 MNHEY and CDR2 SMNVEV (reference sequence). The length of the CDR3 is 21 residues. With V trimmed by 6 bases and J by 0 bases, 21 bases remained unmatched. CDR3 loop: CASRAIRQGRSIQSNTGELFF. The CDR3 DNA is TGTGCCAGCAGGGCCATCCGACAGGGGCGCTCAATACAATCGAACACCGGGGAGCTGTTTTTT.